The T cell receptor (beta chain) described here comes from a study of blood T cells in healthy people across ages. Together with a sample-barcoded 5' primer, a J-beta primer mix was included in a second PCR lasting about 7 to 12 cycles. TCRdb ran MiXCR on the 5' RACE reads and lists one entry per CDR3 protein. There are around 1,800,000 distinct CDR3 sequences in the sample; around 42% occur only once, and under 25% lies in the top ten. J was trimmed by 5 bases and V by 0 bases; bases with no gene match: 5. Per the germline V gene, CDR1 is MGHRA and CDR2 is YSYEKL. The CDR3 spans 15 residues. The material sequenced was blood. This TCR was recovered from a human donor in good health. V is TRBV4-1 and J is TRBJ2-5; 8 nucleotides align to TRBD2. CDR3 residues: CASSQDASGGETQYF. The CDR3 DNA follows: TGCGCCAGCAGCCAAGACGCAAGCGGGGGTGAGACCCAGTACTTC.